One sample yielded the 2 T cell receptor beta chains listed below, sequenced in a study of cytomegalovirus exposure and HLA in healthy donors. Primers: 60 Vbeta forward and 13 Jbeta reverse. Method: immunoSEQ multiplex PCR; TCRdb's copy keeps in-frame clones and lacks some. Its listing shows about 160,000 clones. Sequenced: PBMCs. Source of these receptors: a man between 25 and 39 years old in good health and CMV-seronegative.

In nucleotides, the CDR3 is TGTGCCAGCAGCTTAGCATTCGACAGGGGGCACGAGCAGTACTTC. Amino acid sequence: CASSLAFDRGHEQYF. This chain joins TRBV7-9 and TRBJ2-5; 10 bases map to TRBD1. Judging by the DNA end, TRBJ2-7 fits better; the J call may be wrong. This CDR3 region has 15 residues. Germline assignment: CDR1 SEHNR and CDR2 FQNEAQ (reference sequence).

The chain links TRBV27 to TRBJ1-2; no definite D call. V lost 0 bases, J lost 4 bases, and 15 bases lay in between. Per germline, CDR1 MNHEY and CDR2 SMNVEV (reference sequence). CDR3 size: 16 residues. The CDR3 reads CASSLSNPGSGYGYTF. CDR3 coding DNA: TGTGCCAGCAGTTTATCGAATCCGGGGTCCGGCTATGGCTACACCTTC.